Here is one T cell receptor (beta chain) with its context. The protocol was immunoSEQ multiplex PCR, while the TCRdb copy is restricted to in-frame clones and leaves out a portion. The sample has approximately 61,000 clones; roughly 86% are singletons. The source of the sample is a study of T cell changes during pregnancy in multiple sclerosis. The clonotype was recovered from a female donor with multiple sclerosis, enrolled in a pregnancy study. The starting material was peripheral blood, obtained in the first trimester of pregnancy.

CDR3 bases: TGTGCCTGGAGACAGGATAATTCACCCCTCCACTTT. As protein: CAWRQDNSPLHF. The chain carries TRBV30 and TRBJ1-6; TRBD1 is a possible D gene (5 bases). CDR1 is GTSNPN, CDR2 SVGIG, per germline (reference sequence). The CDR3 runs to 12 residues. Deletions cut 3 bases from V and 5 bases from J, with 5 bases between. The whole variable domain, remainder taken from reference TRBV30 and TRBJ1-6, is SQTIHQWPATLVQPVGSPLSLECTVEGTSNPNLYWYRQAAGRGLQLLFYSVGIGQISSEVPQNLSASRPQDRQFILSSKKLLLSDSGFYLCAWRQDNSPLHFGNGTRLTVT.